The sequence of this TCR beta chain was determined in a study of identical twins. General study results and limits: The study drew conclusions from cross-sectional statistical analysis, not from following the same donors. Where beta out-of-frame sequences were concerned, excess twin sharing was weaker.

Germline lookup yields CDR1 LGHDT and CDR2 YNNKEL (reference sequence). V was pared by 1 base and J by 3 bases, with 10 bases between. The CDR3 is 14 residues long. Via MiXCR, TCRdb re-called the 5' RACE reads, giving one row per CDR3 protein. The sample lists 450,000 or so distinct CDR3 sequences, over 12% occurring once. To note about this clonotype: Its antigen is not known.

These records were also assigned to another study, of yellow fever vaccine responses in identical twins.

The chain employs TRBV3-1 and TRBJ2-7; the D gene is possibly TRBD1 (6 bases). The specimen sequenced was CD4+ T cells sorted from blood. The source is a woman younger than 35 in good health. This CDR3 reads CASSQAGQLYEQYF. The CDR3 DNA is TGTGCCAGCAGCCAAGCGGGACAACTCTACGAGCAGTACTTC.